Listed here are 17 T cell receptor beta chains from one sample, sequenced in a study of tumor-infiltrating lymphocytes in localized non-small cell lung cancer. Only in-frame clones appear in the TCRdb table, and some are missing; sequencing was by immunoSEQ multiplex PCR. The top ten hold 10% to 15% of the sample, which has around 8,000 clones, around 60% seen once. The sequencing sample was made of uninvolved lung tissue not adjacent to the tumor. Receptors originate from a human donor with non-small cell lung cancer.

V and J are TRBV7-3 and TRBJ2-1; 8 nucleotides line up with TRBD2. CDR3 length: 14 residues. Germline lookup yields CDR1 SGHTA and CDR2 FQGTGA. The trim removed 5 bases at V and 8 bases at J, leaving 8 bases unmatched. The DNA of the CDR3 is TGTGCCAGCAGCCTGAGCGGGGGTCGGCATGAGCAGTTCTTC. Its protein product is CASSLSGGRHEQFF.

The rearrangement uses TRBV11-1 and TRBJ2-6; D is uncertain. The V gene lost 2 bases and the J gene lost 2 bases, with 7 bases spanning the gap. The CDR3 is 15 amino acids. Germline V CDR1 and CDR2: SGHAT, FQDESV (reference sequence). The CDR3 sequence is CASSLRGAGANVLTF. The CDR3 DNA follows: TGTGCCAGCAGCTTACGTGGGGCTGGGGCCAACGTCCTGACTTTC.

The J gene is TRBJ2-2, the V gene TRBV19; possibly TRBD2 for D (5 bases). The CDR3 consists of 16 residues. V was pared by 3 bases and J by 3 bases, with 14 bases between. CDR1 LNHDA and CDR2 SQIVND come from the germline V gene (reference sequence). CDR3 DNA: TGTGCCAGTAGTATTGAGGGTCTAGTGGACACCGGGGAGCTGTTTTTT. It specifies CASSIEGLVDTGELFF.

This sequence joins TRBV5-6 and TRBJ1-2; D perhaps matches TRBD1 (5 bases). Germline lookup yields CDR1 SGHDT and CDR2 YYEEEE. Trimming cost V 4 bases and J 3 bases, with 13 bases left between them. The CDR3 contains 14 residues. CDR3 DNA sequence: TGTGCCAGCAGCCGACCTGACAGTTACTATGGCTACACCTTC. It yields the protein CASSRPDSYYGYTF.

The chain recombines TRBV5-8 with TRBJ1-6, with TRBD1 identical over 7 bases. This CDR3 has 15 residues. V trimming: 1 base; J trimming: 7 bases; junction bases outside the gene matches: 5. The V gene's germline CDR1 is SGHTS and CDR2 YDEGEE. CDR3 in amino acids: CASSLKGALNSPLHF. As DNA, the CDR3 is TGTGCCAGCAGCTTGAAGGGGGCTCTAAATTCACCCCTCCACTTT. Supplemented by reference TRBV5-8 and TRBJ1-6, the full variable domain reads EAGVTQSPTHLIKTRGQQATLRCSPISGHTSVYWYQQALGLGLQFLLWYDEGEERNRGNFPPRFSGRQFPNYSSELNVNALELEDSALYLCASSLKGALNSPLHFGNGTRLTVT.

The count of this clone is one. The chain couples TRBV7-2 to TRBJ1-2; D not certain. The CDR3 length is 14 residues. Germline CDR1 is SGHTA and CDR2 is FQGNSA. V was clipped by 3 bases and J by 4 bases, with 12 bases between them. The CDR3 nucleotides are TGTGCCAGCAGCTTCCTTCTAAGTTTCTATGGCTACACCTTC. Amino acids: CASSFLLSFYGYTF.

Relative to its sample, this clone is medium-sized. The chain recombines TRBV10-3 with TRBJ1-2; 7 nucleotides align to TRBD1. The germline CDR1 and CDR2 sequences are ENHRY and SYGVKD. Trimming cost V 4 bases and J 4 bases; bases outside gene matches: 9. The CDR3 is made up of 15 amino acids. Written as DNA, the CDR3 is TGTGCCATCAGTGCGATCCAGGGGGAGGGCTATGGCTACACCTTC. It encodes CAISAIQGEGYGYTF.

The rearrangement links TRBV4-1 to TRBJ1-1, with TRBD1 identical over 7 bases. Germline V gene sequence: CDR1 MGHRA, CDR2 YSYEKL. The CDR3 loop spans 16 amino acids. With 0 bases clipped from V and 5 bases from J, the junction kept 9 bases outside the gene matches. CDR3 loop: CASSQDPTGSRTEAFF. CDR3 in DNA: TGCGCCAGCAGCCAAGATCCGACAGGGAGTAGGACTGAAGCTTTCTTT.

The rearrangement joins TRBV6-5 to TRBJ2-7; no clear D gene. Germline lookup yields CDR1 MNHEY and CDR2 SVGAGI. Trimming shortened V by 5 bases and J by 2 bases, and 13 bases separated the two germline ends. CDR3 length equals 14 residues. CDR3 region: CASSDVVGAYEQYF. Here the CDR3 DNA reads TGTGCCAGCAGTGATGTGGTCGGAGCCTACGAGCAGTACTTC.

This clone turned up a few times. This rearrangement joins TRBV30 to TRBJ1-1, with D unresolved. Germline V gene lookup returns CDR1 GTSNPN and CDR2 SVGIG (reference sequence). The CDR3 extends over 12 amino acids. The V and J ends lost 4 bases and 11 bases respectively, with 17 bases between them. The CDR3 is CAWTLSRARAFF. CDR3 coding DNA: TGTGCCTGGACCCTCTCCCGGGCAAGGGCTTTCTTT.

The CDR3 here is CASSWYRADYNSPLHF. The DNA of the CDR3 is TGTGCCAGCAGTTGGTACAGGGCAGACTATAATTCACCCCTCCACTTT. The chain combines TRBV27 with TRBJ1-6, with D perhaps matching TRBD1 (6 bases). Germline CDR1 and CDR2: MNHEY and SMNVEV (reference sequence). Trimming took off 4 bases at V and 3 bases at J, with 13 bases between the two ends. This CDR3 is built from 16 residues.

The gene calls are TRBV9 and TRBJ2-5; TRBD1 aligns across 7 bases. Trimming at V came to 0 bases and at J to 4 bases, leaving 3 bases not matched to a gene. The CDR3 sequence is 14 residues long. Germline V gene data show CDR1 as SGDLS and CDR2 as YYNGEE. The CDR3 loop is CASSVGGGGETQYF. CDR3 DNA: TGTGCCAGCAGCGTAGGAGGGGGCGGAGAGACCCAGTACTTC.

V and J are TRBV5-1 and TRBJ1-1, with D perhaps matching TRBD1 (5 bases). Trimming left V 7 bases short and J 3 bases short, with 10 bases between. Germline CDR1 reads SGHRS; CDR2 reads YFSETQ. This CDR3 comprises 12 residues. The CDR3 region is CASEGMDTEAFF. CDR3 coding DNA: TGCGCCAGCGAGGGGATGGACACTGAAGCTTTCTTT.

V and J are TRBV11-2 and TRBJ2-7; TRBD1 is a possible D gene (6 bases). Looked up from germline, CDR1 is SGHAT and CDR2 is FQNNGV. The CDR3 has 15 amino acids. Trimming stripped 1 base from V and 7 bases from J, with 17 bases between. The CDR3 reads CASSLVCDRRKEQYF. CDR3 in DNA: TGTGCCAGCAGCTTAGTTTGCGACAGGAGAAAAGAGCAGTACTTC.

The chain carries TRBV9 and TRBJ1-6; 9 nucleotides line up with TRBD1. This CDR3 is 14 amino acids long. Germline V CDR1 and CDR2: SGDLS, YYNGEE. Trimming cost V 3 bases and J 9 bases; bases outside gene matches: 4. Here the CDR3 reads CASSAGQGSSPLHF. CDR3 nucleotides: TGTGCCAGCAGCGCGGGACAGGGAAGTTCACCCCTCCACTTT.

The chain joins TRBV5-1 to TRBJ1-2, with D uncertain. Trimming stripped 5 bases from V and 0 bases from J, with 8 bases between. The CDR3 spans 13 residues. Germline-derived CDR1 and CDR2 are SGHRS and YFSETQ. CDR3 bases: TGCGCCAGCAGAGAGGGTCCTAACTATGGCTACACCTTC. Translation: CASREGPNYGYTF.

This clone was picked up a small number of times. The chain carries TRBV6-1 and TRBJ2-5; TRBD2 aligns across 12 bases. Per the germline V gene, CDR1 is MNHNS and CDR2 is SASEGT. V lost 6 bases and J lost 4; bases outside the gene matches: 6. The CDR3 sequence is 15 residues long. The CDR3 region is CASRSGLAGIETQYF. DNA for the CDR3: TGTGCCAGCAGGTCCGGACTAGCGGGGATAGAGACCCAGTACTTC.